This record looks at one TCR beta chain sequence and its context. Its matching antigen is unknown. The data derive from a study of OX40 agonist ivuxolimab in advanced cancers. Notes on the study in general: Averaged across samples, CD8+ T cells carried more expanded clones than CD4+ did. Also showing low normalized T-cell clonal expansion were some of the nonresponders.

Some clones are missing from TCRdb's copy, which holds only in-frame ones; the method was immunoSEQ multiplex PCR. The sample yields about 18,000 clones, around two thirds seen once. Trimming pared 4 bases from V and 6 bases from J, leaving 11 bases between. CDR3 size: 12 residues. CDR1 SGHDT and CDR2 YYEEEE come from the germline V gene. V is TRBV5-6 and J is TRBJ2-7; D unclear. Sequenced material: CD4+ or CD8+ T cells sorted from blood, taken in a trial of the OX40 agonist ivuxolimab. This TCR was recovered from an adult with an advanced solid tumor such as melanoma, head and neck, liver or kidney cancer. The chain's CDR3 is CASSPGALEQYF. The DNA of the CDR3 is TGTGCCAGCAGCCCCGGCGCTCTCGAGCAGTACTTC.